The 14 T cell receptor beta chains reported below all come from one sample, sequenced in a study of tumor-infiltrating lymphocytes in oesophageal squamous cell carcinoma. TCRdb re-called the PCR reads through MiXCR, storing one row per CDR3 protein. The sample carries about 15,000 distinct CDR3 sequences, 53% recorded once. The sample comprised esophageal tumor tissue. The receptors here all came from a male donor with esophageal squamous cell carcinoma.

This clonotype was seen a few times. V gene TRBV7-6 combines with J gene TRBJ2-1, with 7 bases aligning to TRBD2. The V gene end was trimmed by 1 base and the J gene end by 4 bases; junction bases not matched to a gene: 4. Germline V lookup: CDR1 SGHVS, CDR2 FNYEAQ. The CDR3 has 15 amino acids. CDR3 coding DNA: TGTGCCAGCAGCTTAGACCCTAGCGGATACAATGAGCAGTTCTTC. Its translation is CASSLDPSGYNEQFF.

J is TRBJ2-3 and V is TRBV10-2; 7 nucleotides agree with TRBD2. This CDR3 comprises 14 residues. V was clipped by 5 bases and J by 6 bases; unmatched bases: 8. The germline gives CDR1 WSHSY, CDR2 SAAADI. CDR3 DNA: TGCGCCAGCAGTCAGGACGGGGAGGGGGATACGCAGTATTTT. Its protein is CASSQDGEGDTQYF.

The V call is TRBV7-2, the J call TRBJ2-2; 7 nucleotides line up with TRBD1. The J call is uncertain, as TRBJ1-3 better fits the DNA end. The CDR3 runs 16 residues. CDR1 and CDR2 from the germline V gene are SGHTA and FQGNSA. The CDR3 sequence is CASSPGQVDAGNTIYF. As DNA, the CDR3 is TGTGCCAGCAGCCCTGGACAGGTCGATGCTGGAAACACCATATATTTT.

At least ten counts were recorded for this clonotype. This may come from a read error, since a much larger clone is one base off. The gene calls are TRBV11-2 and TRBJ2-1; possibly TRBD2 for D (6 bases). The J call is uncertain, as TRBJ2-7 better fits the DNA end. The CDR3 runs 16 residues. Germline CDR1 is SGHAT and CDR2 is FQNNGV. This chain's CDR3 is CASSLVSGSSYNEQYF. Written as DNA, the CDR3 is TGTGCCAGCAGCTTAGTGTCCGGGAGCTCCTACAATGAGCAGTACTTC.

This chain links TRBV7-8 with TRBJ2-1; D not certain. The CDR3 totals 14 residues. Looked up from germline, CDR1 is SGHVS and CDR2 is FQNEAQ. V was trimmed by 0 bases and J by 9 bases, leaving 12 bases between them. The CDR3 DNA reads TGTGCCAGCAGCTTAGCGGGAAGGGATAGTGAGCAGTTCTTC. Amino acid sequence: CASSLAGRDSEQFF.

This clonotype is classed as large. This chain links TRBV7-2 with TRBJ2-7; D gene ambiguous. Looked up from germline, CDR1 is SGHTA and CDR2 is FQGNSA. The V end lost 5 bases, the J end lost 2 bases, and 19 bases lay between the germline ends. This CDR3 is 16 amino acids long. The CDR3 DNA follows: TGTGCCAGCAGCGCGGACCCTCTCATATCCCCCTACGAGCAGTACTTC. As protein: CASSADPLISPYEQYF.

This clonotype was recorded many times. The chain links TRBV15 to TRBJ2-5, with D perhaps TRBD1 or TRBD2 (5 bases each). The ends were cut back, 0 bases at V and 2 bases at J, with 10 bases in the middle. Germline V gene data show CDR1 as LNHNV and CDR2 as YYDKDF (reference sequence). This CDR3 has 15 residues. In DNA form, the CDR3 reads TGTGCCACCAGCAGAGATTCTGGGGGACAAGAGACCCAGTACTTC. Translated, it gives CATSRDSGGQETQYF.

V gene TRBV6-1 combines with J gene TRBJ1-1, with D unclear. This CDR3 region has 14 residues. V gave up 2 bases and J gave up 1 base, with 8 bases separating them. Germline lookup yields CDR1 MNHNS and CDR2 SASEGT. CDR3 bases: TGTGCCAGCAGTGAAATGGATGGGAACACTGAAGCTTTCTTT. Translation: CASSEMDGNTEAFF.

The CDR3: CASSLGTGVRETQYF. The CDR3 region has the DNA TGTGCCAGCAGCCTCGGGACAGGGGTCAGGGAGACCCAGTACTTC. The rearrangement joins TRBV7-9 to TRBJ2-1; 10 bases align to TRBD1. The J call may be in error: the DNA end matches TRBJ2-5 better. The CDR3 is 15 residues long. The germline gives CDR1 SEHNR, CDR2 FQNEAQ (reference sequence).

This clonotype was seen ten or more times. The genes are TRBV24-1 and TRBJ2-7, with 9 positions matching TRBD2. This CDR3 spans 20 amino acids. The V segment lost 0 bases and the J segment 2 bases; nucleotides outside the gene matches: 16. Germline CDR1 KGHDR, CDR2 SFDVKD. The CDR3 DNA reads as TGTGCCACCAGTGATTTGCCCCCGAGGGGGATGAGCGGGAGGCCCTACGAGCAGTACTTC. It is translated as CATSDLPPRGMSGRPYEQYF.

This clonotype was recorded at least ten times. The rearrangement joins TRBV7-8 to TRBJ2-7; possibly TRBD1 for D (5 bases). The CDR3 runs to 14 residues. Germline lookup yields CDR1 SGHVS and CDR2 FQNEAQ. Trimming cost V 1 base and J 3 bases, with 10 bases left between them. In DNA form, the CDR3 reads TGTGCCAGCAGCTTAGGGCCAGGGAACTACGAGCAGTACTTC. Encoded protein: CASSLGPGNYEQYF.

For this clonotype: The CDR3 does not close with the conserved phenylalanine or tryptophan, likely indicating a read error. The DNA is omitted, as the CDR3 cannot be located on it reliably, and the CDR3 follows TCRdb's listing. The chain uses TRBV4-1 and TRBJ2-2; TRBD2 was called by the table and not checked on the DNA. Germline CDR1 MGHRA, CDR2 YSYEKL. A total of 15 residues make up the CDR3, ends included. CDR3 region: CASSSTSGGTGELFL.

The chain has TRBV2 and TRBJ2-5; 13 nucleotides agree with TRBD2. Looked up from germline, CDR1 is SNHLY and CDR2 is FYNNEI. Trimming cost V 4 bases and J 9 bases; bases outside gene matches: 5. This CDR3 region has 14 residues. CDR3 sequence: CASSAGTSGTAQYF. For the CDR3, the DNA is TGTGCCAGCAGTGCCGGGACTAGCGGGACCGCCCAGTACTTC.

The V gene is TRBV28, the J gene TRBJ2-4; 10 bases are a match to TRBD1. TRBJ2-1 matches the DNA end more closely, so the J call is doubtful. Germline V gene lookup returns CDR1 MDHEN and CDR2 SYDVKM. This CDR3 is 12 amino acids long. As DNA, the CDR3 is TGTGCCAGCCGACAGGGGGCCTATGAGCAGTTCTTC. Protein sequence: CASRQGAYEQFF.